These T cell receptor beta chains were read from a single sample in a study of graft-versus-host responses after intestinal transplantation. Profiled with immunoSEQ multiplex PCR; TCRdb holds only in-frame clones, not every one. The sample contains tens of thousands of clones, roughly 90% of which appear only once. Sequenced material: ileum tissue, taken roughly 390 days after transplant. These receptors were taken from a human patient who received an intestinal transplant, so some T cells may come from the graft donor. The CDR3 runs from the conserved cysteine through the conserved F or W. Each record gives: D gene, J gene, V gene, clone size, CDR3 protein, CDR3 DNA. A D gene is named only where the DNA matches it firmly. Some rows mark clone size as missing; the rest say once, few, many or name a class of expanded clone.

.,TRBJ2-2,TRBV9,.,CASSVVSDHPNTGELFF,TGTGCCAGCAGCGTAGTATCCGATCACCCGAACACCGGGGAGCTGTTTTTT
TRBD1,TRBJ1-2,TRBV6-5,.,CASTTQGYGYTF,TGTGCCAGCACCACACAGGGGTATGGCTACACCTTC
TRBD2,TRBJ2-3,TRBV7-9,.,CASSTTGTSGSDTQYF,TGTGCCAGCAGCACCACCGGGACTAGCGGGAGTGATACGCAGTATTTT
TRBD2,TRBJ2-6,TRBV6-4,.,CASTKREGLLWANVLTF,TGTGCCAGCACCAAGCGGGAGGGCCTTCTCTGGGCCAACGTCCTGACTTTC
.,TRBJ2-5,TRBV5-6,.,CASSLRAGVRYQETQYF,.
.,TRBJ2-2,TRBV6-5,.,CASWDFDTGELFF,TGTGCCAGCTGGGACTTTGACACCGGGGAGCTGTTTTTT
.,TRBJ2-1,TRBV27,.,CASSLGRYNEQFF,TGTGCCAGCAGTTTGGGAAGGTACAATGAGCAGTTCTTC
.,TRBJ2-7,TRBV6-5,.,CASGLGGSYEQYF,TGTGCCAGCGGCCTGGGGGGCTCCTACGAGCAGTACTTC
.,TRBJ1-6,TRBV15,.,CATSRGTASSNSPLHF,TGTGCCACCAGCAGAGGGACAGCGAGCTCGAATTCACCCCTCCACTTT
.,TRBJ1-5,TRBV5-1,.,CASSLHDSINQPQHF,TGCGCCAGCAGCCTACACGATTCCATAAATCAGCCCCAGCATTTT
.,TRBJ1-5,TRBV6-1,.,CASSAAGKGNQPQHF,TGTGCCAGCAGTGCGGCAGGTAAGGGCAATCAGCCCCAGCATTTT
TRBD2,TRBJ2-3,TRBV5-4,once,CASSDPLGAGGEASTDTQYF,TGTGCCAGCAGCGATCCGCTAGGAGCGGGGGGCGAGGCTAGCACAGATACGCAGTATTTT
TRBD1,TRBJ1-2,TRBV5-4,.,CASSSPGDRANYGYTF,TGTGCCAGCAGCTCGCCGGGGGACAGGGCTAACTATGGCTACACCTTC
.,TRBJ1-2,TRBV9,.,CASSPYTANYGYTF,TGTGCCAGCAGCCCATACACGGCTAACTATGGCTACACCTTC
.,TRBJ2-7,TRBV27,.,CASSPDSRYSYEQYF,TGTGCCAGCAGCCCCGACAGTAGGTATTCCTACGAGCAGTACTTC
TRBD1,TRBJ2-1,TRBV5-1,.,CASSTGTGSASSYNEQFF,TGCGCCAGCAGCACCGGGACAGGGTCCGCGAGCTCCTACAATGAGCAGTTCTTC
.,TRBJ1-1,TRBV10-3,.,CAISESYLPQEEAFF,TGTGCCATCAGTGAGTCTTACCTCCCCCAAGAGGAAGCTTTCTTT
.,TRBJ1-1,TRBV9,.,CASSVEVGRANTEAFF,TGTGCCAGCAGCGTAGAAGTAGGCAGGGCGAACACTGAAGCTTTCTTT
.,TRBJ1-2,TRBV25-1,medium-sized,CASSGIGLNYGYTF,TGTGCCAGCAGTGGGATCGGACTTAACTATGGCTACACCTTC
.,TRBJ2-1,TRBV9,.,CASSVASGTDYNEQFF,TGTGCCAGCAGCGTAGCTTCCGGGACTGACTACAATGAGCAGTTCTTC
TRBD2,TRBJ2-3,TRBV10-3,.,CAIGGASGTTDTQYF,TGTGCCATCGGAGGGGCTAGCGGGACCACAGATACGCAGTATTTT
.,TRBJ1-3,TRBV5-1,.,CASSPPAHTIYF,TGCGCCAGCAGCCCCCCGGCCCACACCATATATTTT
TRBD2,TRBJ2-5,TRBV27,once,CASSFLAGANEQYF,TGTGCCAGCAGTTTCCTAGCGGGAGCTAATGAGCAGTACTTC
.,TRBJ2-5,TRBV6-5,.,CASSYGETQYF,TGTGCCAGCAGTTACGGAGAGACCCAGTACTTC
.,TRBJ2-1,TRBV5-1,.,CASSLAEGNYNEQFF,TGCGCCAGCAGCTTGGCGGAGGGTAACTACAATGAGCAGTTCTTC
.,TRBJ2-1,TRBV13,.,CASSLAGEWSSYNEQLF,TGTGCCAGCAGCTTAGCGGGAGAATGGAGTTCCTACAATGAGCAGCTCTTC
TRBD1,TRBJ2-7,TRBV5-4,.,CASSLRQGVNEQYF,TGTGCCAGCAGCTTACGACAGGGGGTGAACGAGCAGTACTTC
TRBD1,TRBJ1-2,TRBV7-3,.,CASSSGQGYGYTF,TGTGCCAGCAGCTCGGGACAGGGCTATGGCTACACCTTC